The entry that follows covers one T cell receptor (beta chain) sequence. Patients had resection for synchronous oligometastatic disease or delayed recurrence of a solitary brain metastasis. Four or five deparaffinized, unstained 9.5 to 10 um sections supplied tumor areas macrodissected using marked H&E slides as a guide. The assay was immunoSEQ multiplex PCR, and TCRdb's table has in-frame clones only and misses some. Here the sample spans about 5,000 clones, about 85% being singletons. The data derive from a study of T cells in lung cancer brain metastases. Study-level background: Tobacco use history was present in about 85% of the 20 patients, median around 44 pack-years. Median interval between primary and brain metastasis samples was around 350 days.

The CDR3 loop spans 14 amino acids. Germline V gene lookup returns CDR1 LNHDA and CDR2 SQIVND (reference sequence). V lost 9 bases to trimming and J lost 1 base, with 15 bases between them. This chain connects TRBV19 to TRBJ1-1, with D possibly being TRBD1 (5 bases). This clonotype originated in a woman aged 50 to 60 with non-small cell lung cancer. Sequencing was done on a sample of tumor tissue from the primary lung tumor. The CDR3 loop reads CASAPGGANTEAFF. CDR3 bases: TGTGCCAGCGCCCCGGGGGGTGCGAACACTGAAGCTTTCTTT.